This T cell receptor (beta chain) was sequenced for a study of cytomegalovirus exposure and HLA in healthy donors (dated by TCRdb to the late 2010s). For the study in its entirety: According to a later analysis, the 100 to 150 validation repertoires were produced on the same platform as the 666 repertoires of the first cohort. The study was designed to test whether signatures of past pathogen exposure could be identified by cataloging public T cell receptors. To predict cytomegalovirus infection status, the study brought together high-throughput TCR immunosequencing, statistical association of individual TCRs with disease status, and machine learning. A separate validation cohort of about 110 different subjects was used in addition to the roughly 670-subject first cohort. The full study reports these points: While some public TCRs were present in many individuals, most TCR sequences turned up only very rarely across donors. The study gave a list of 150 to 200 TCR beta chains associated with cytomegalovirus. The authors suggested that the approach could potentially be extended to other disease states and immunological phenotypes. In both the original and validation cohorts, the classifier was reported to diagnose cytomegalovirus status with high specificity and sensitivity. A later analysis had no HLA typing for the validation cohort, so co-occurrence there was scored across all 130 or so repertoires. A few of the identified cytomegalovirus-associated TCR beta chains were confirmed in vitro to be specific for cytomegalovirus antigens. A later analysis found that TCRs clustered in the first cohort also tended to co-occur in the 95 to 150 validation repertoires, with 94% of cluster scores above 0.

The library was obtained by the immunoSEQ multiplex PCR assay. Per the authors' processing: A statistical classification framework was built to diagnose cytomegalovirus status from the catalog of TCR beta chain sequences. As stored in TCRdb, this immuneACCESS dataset retains in-frame rearrangements with V and J assigned. A fraction of the clones does not appear; measured against another copy, unresolved V genes explain less than half of the discrepancy, and the remainder lacks a known reason. The V and J calls and clone size were taken over from that table, and D and trimming were inferred from the DNA. For this sample there are 130,000 to 150,000 clones; about 90% appear just once. Approximately 8.5% of the sample comes from the top ten. Donors formed part of the validation cohort, which comprised over a hundred subjects and was distinct from the first cohort of under 750 subjects. To note about this clone: The antigen it binds to is not known. No base qualities exist here, and no much larger clone lies one base off it.

There are 15 amino acids in the CDR3, from cysteine to phenylalanine inclusive. Just the 45-base CDR3 DNA is kept, in frame starting at base 1. For this chain, trimming is 6 bases at the V end and 7 bases at the J end, and the number of junction bases without a gene match is 5. CDR1 and CDR2 are read off the germline V gene as SNHLY and FYNNEI. Recombination joined TRBV2 with TRBJ2-1; 14 junctional bases match TRBD2. The receptor was isolated from a woman under 30 in good health and CMV-seropositive. Sequencing used PBMCs. CDR3 reads: CASRRLAGGRNEQFF. The nucleotides read TGTGCCAGCAGACGACTAGCGGGGGGGCGGAATGAGCAGTTCTTC. Outside the CDR3, residues come from the reference TRBV2 and TRBJ2-1 proteins, so the full variable domain is: EPEVTQTPSHQVTQMGQEVILRCVPISNHLYFYWYRQILGQKVEFLVSFYNNEISEKSEIFDDQFSVERPDGSNFTLKIRSTKLEDSAMYFCASRRLAGGRNEQFFGPGTRLTVL.